This is a list of T cell receptor beta chains from one sample in a study of cytomegalovirus exposure and HLA in healthy donors. The repertoire was sequenced with immunoSEQ multiplex PCR; TCRdb's copy has only in-frame clones and lacks some. This sample has about 140,000 clones; nearly 70% occur once, and the top ten carry more than 9%. Specimen: PBMCs. Receptors originate from a man aged 25 to 45 in good health and CMV-seropositive. The CDR3 runs from the conserved cysteine through the conserved F or W. The D gene is left open where the match is weak. Expanded clones get a size class; other rows say once, few or many, or leave the size out.

J: TRBJ1-1; D: NA; V: TRBV28; size: NA; CDR3: CASSLQEAEAFF; DNA: TGTGCCAGCAGCTTACAGGAGGCTGAAGCTTTCTTT
J: TRBJ2-2; D: TRBD2; V: TRBV7-2; size: NA; CDR3: CASSFQLAKNTGELFF; DNA: TGTGCCAGCAGCTTCCAACTAGCGAAGAACACCGGGGAGCTGTTTTTT
J: TRBJ2-4; D: NA; V: TRBV28; size: NA; CDR3: CASRKVAEIAKNIQYF; DNA: TGTGCCAGCAGAAAAGTGGCGGAAATAGCCAAAAACATTCAGTACTTC
J: TRBJ2-7; D: NA; V: TRBV5-1; size: NA; CDR3: CASSLEGVREVNEQYF; DNA: TGCGCCAGCAGCTTGGAGGGGGTCCGGGAGGTGAACGAGCAGTACTTC
J: TRBJ1-1; D: NA; V: TRBV7-9; size: NA; CDR3: CASSLDQGRTEAFF; DNA: TGTGCCAGCAGCTTAGACCAGGGCCGGACTGAAGCTTTCTTT
J: TRBJ2-7; D: NA; V: TRBV7-2; size: NA; CDR3: CASSPRLVYEQYF; DNA: TGTGCCAGCAGCCCTAGACTAGTCTACGAGCAGTACTTC
J: TRBJ2-7; D: NA; V: TRBV5-1; size: NA; CDR3: CASKGWGGHEQYF; DNA: TGCGCCAGCAAAGGTTGGGGCGGACACGAGCAGTACTTC
J: TRBJ2-2; D: NA; V: TRBV5-4; size: NA; CDR3: CASSLFSGAGELFF; DNA: TGTGCCAGCAGCTTGTTTTCAGGGGCCGGGGAGCTGTTTTTT
J: TRBJ2-1; D: TRBD1; V: TRBV2; size: NA; CDR3: CASSPESPQGSFF; DNA: TGTGCCAGCAGTCCCGAAAGCCCACAGGGGTCGTTCTTC
J: TRBJ2-1; D: NA; V: TRBV15; size: NA; CDR3: CATSRGTGLADNEQFF; DNA: TGTGCCACCAGCAGAGGGACGGGGTTAGCAGACAATGAGCAGTTCTTC
J: TRBJ1-2; D: TRBD1; V: TRBV7-6; size: once; CDR3: CASSPGTGDKGYTF; DNA: TGTGCCAGCAGCCCCGGGACAGGGGATAAGGGCTACACCTTC
J: TRBJ2-1; D: TRBD1; V: TRBV28; size: NA; CDR3: CASSPGTGVPGYNEQFF; DNA: TGTGCCAGCAGTCCCGGGACAGGGGTCCCGGGGTACAATGAGCAGTTCTTC
J: TRBJ1-2; D: NA; V: TRBV6-5; size: NA; CDR3: CASSYGQGPGGYTF; DNA: TGTGCCAGCAGTTACGGTCAGGGGCCGGGTGGCTACACCTTC
J: TRBJ1-2; D: NA; V: TRBV28; size: NA; CDR3: CASRLTTNYGYTF; DNA: TGTGCCAGCAGACTAACCACTAACTATGGCTACACCTTC
J: TRBJ2-5; D: NA; V: TRBV11-2; size: NA; CDR3: CASSFRSLQETQYF; DNA: TGTGCCAGCAGCTTTCGGTCCCTACAAGAGACCCAGTACTTC
J: TRBJ2-7; D: TRBD1; V: TRBV6-5; size: NA; CDR3: CASSWQGVAYEQYF; DNA: TGTGCCAGCAGTTGGCAGGGGGTGGCCTACGAGCAGTACTTC
J: TRBJ2-1; D: TRBD2; V: TRBV2; size: few; CDR3: CASKSGSSYNEQFF; DNA: TGTGCCAGCAAAAGCGGGAGCTCCTACAATGAGCAGTTCTTC
J: TRBJ2-1; D: NA; V: TRBV30; size: NA; CDR3: CAWKSGGTYNEQFF; DNA: TGTGCCTGGAAATCTGGCGGGACTTACAATGAGCAGTTCTTC
J: TRBJ2-2; D: TRBD1; V: TRBV7-3; size: few; CDR3: CASSKDRGANTGELFF; DNA: TGTGCCAGCAGTAAAGACAGGGGAGCGAACACCGGGGAGCTGTTTTTT
J: TRBJ2-7; D: TRBD1; V: TRBV15; size: few; CDR3: CATSNGDRDHEQYF; DNA: TGTGCCACCAGCAATGGGGACAGGGACCACGAGCAGTACTTC
J: TRBJ2-7; D: NA; V: TRBV4-1; size: NA; CDR3: CASSLVLSGPTYEQYF; DNA: TGCGCCAGCAGCCTCGTACTAAGCGGGCCCACCTACGAGCAGTACTTC
J: TRBJ2-1; D: NA; V: TRBV28; size: few; CDR3: CASSQTSNEQFF; DNA: TGTGCCAGCAGTCAGACTAGCAATGAGCAGTTCTTC
J: TRBJ2-2; D: TRBD2; V: TRBV28; size: NA; CDR3: CASSSLAGGVGGTGELFF; DNA: TGTGCCAGCAGTTCGCTAGCGGGAGGGGTTGGCGGCACCGGGGAGCTGTTTTTT
J: TRBJ2-7; D: NA; V: TRBV11-2; size: NA; CDR3: CASSFRALGEQYF; DNA: TGTGCCAGCAGCTTCAGGGCCCTAGGGGAGCAGTACTTC
J: TRBJ2-3; D: TRBD1; V: TRBV5-4; size: NA; CDR3: CASNTGADTQYF; DNA: TGTGCCAGCAACACAGGGGCAGATACGCAGTATTTT
J: TRBJ2-7; D: NA; V: TRBV9; size: NA; CDR3: CASSVVSSGPLYEQYF; DNA: TGTGCCAGCAGCGTAGTATCGAGCGGGCCACTCTACGAGCAGTACTTC
J: TRBJ2-4; D: NA; V: TRBV27; size: NA; CDR3: CASSGGANKNIQYF; DNA: TGTGCCAGCTCTGGGGGGGCGAACAAAAACATTCAGTACTTC
J: TRBJ2-7; D: TRBD2; V: TRBV6-1; size: NA; CDR3: CASSVFGAGGSYEQYF; DNA: TGTGCCAGCAGTGTCTTTGGGGCGGGAGGCTCCTACGAGCAGTACTTC
J: TRBJ1-1; D: NA; V: TRBV6-5; size: few; CDR3: CASSYGGSNTEAFF; DNA: TGTGCCAGCAGTTATGGGGGCTCGAACACTGAAGCTTTCTTT
J: TRBJ2-1; D: TRBD2; V: TRBV5-1; size: NA; CDR3: CASSLEGGSPLGNEQFF; DNA: TGCGCCAGCAGCTTAGAGGGCGGGAGTCCTTTGGGAAATGAGCAGTTCTTC
J: TRBJ1-4; D: NA; V: TRBV5-1; size: NA; CDR3: CASSLSGVLSEKLFF; DNA: TGCGCCAGCAGCTTGTCAGGGGTGCTTTCTGAAAAACTGTTTTTT
J: TRBJ1-1; D: NA; V: TRBV7-9; size: NA; CDR3: CASSLLANTEAFF; DNA: TGTGCCAGCAGCTTATTGGCCAACACTGAAGCTTTCTTT
J: TRBJ2-7; D: TRBD1; V: TRBV7-9; size: NA; CDR3: CASSWDSSYEQYF; DNA: TGTGCCAGCAGCTGGGACAGTTCCTACGAGCAGTACTTC
J: TRBJ1-5; D: NA; V: TRBV9; size: few; CDR3: CASSVEGDSNQPQHF; DNA: TGTGCCAGCAGCGTAGAGGGGGATAGCAATCAGCCCCAGCATTTT
J: TRBJ2-7; D: TRBD1; V: TRBV5-6; size: few; CDR3: CASSTGTGAHEQYF; DNA: TGTGCCAGCAGCACGGGGACAGGGGCCCACGAGCAGTACTTC
J: TRBJ2-1; D: NA; V: TRBV30; size: NA; CDR3: CAWSFANEQFF; DNA: TGTGCCTGGAGTTTTGCGAATGAGCAGTTCTTC
J: TRBJ2-3; D: TRBD2; V: TRBV19; size: NA; CDR3: CASSKGLAGSATDTQYF; DNA: TGTGCCAGTAGTAAGGGACTAGCGGGAAGCGCTACAGATACGCAGTATTTT
J: TRBJ2-7; D: NA; V: TRBV6-5; size: NA; CDR3: CASSYPLSGYHGEQYF; DNA: TGTGCCAGCAGTTACCCTTTAAGCGGGTACCACGGCGAGCAGTACTTC